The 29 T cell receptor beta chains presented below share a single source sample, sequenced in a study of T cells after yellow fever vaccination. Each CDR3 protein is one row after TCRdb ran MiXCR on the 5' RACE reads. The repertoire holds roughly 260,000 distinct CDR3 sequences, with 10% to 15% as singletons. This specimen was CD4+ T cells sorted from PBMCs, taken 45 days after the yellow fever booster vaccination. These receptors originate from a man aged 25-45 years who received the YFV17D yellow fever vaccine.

The CDR3 coding sequence is TGTGCCAGCAGTTACTCCCGGACACCCGGCTCTGGGGCCAACGTCCTGACTTTC. Protein: CASSYSRTPGSGANVLTF. The chain carries TRBV6-2 or TRBV6-3 and TRBJ2-6, with a tentative D call TRBD1 (5 bases). Germline V CDR1 and CDR2: MNHEY, SVGEGT. The CDR3 runs to 18 residues. Trimming cost V 0 bases and J 0 bases, with 12 bases left between them.

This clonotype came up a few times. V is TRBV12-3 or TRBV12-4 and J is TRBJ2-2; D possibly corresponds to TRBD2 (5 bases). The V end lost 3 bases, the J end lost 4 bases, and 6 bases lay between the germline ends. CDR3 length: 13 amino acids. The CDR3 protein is CASSLRVTGELFF. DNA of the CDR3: TGTGCCAGCAGTTTGCGGGTCACCGGGGAGCTGTTTTTT.

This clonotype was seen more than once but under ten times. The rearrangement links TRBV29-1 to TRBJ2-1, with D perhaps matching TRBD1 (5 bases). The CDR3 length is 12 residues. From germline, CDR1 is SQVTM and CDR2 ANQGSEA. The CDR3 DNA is TGCATCACATGGGGCCCCCAAGATGAGCAGTTCTTC. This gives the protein CITWGPQDEQFF.

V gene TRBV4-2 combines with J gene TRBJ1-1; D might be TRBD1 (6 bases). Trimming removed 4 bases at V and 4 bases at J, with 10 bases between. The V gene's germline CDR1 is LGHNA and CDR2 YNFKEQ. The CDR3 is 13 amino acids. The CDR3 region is CASSPDRTTEAFF. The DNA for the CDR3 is TGTGCCAGCAGCCCGGACAGAACCACTGAAGCTTTCTTT.

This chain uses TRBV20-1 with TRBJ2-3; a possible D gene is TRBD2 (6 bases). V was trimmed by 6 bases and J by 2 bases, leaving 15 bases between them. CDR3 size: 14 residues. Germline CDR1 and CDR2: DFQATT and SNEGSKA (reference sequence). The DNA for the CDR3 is TGCAGTGCCCCCCGGGGGAGCCTCACAGATACGCAGTATTTT. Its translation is CSAPRGSLTDTQYF.

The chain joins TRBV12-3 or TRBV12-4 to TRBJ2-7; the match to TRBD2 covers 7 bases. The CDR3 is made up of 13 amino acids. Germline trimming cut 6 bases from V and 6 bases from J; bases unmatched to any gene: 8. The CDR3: CASSPSGGREQYF. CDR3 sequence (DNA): TGTGCCAGCAGCCCCTCGGGGGGACGCGAGCAGTACTTC.

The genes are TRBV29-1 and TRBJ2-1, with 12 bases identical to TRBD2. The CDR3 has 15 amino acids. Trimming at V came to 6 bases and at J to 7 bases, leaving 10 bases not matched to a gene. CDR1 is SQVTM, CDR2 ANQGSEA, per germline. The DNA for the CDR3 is TGCAGCGTATCTGAGACTAGCGGGAGCTTTAATGAGCAGTTCTTC. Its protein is CSVSETSGSFNEQFF.

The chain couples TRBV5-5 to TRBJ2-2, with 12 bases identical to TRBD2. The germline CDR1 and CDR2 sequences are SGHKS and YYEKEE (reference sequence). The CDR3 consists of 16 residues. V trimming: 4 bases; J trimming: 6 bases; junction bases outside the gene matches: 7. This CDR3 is CASSPLAGGGPGELFF. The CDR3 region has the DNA TGTGCCAGCAGCCCTCTAGCGGGAGGGGGTCCCGGGGAGCTGTTTTTT.

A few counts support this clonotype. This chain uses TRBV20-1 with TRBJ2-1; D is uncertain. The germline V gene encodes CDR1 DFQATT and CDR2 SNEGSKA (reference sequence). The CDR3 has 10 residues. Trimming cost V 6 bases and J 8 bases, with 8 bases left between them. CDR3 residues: CSARSHEQFF. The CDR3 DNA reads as TGCAGTGCCAGATCCCATGAGCAGTTCTTC.

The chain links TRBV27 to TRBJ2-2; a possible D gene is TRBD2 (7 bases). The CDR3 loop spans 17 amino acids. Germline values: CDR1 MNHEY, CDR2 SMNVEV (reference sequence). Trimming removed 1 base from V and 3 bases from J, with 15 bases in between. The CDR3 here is CASSLWGRGADTGELFF. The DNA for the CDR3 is TGTGCCAGCAGTTTATGGGGGAGGGGGGCGGACACCGGGGAGCTGTTTTTT.

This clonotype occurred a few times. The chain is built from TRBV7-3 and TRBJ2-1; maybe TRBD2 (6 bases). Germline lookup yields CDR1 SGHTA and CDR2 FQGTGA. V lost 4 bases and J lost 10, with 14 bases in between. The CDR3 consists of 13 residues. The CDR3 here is CASSSTSVGEQFF. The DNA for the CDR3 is TGTGCCAGCAGCTCGACTAGTGTCGGAGAGCAGTTCTTC.

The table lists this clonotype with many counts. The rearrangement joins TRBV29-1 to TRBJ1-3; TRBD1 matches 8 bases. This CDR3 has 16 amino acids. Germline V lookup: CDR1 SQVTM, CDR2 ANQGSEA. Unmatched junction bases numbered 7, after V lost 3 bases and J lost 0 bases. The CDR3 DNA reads TGCAGCGTTGACCTATCCGGGACAGGCTCTGGAAACACCATATATTTT. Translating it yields CSVDLSGTGSGNTIYF.

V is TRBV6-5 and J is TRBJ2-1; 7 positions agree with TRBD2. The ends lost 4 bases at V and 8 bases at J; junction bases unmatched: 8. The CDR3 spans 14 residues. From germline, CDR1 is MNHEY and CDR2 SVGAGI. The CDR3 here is CASSLGREYYEQFF. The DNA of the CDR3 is TGTGCCAGCAGTTTAGGGCGGGAGTACTATGAGCAGTTCTTC.

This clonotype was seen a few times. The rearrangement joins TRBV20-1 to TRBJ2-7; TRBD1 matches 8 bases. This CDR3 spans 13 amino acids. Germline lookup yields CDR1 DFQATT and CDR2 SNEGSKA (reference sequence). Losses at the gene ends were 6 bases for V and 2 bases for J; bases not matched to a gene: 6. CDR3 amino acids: CSAGDRLAYEQYF. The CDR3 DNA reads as TGCAGTGCAGGGGACAGGCTGGCCTACGAGCAGTACTTC.

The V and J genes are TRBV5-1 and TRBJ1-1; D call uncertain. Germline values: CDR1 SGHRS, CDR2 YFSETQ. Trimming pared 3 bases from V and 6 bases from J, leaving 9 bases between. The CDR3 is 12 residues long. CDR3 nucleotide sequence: TGCGCCAGCAGCTCACAAGGGTCTGAAGCTTTCTTT. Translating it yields CASSSQGSEAFF.

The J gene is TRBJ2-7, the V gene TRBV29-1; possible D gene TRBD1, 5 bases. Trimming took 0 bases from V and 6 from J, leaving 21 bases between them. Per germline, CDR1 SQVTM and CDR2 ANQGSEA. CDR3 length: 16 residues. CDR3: CSVEDQVLGQFSEQYF. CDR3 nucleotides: TGCAGCGTTGAAGATCAGGTCTTAGGACAATTTAGCGAGCAGTACTTC.

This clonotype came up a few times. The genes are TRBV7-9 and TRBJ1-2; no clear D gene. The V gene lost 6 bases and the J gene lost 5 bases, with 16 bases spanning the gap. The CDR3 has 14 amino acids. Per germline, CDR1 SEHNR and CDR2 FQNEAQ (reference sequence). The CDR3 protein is CASSSDLLSYGYTF. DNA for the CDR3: TGTGCCAGCAGTTCGGATCTACTCTCGTATGGCTACACCTTC.

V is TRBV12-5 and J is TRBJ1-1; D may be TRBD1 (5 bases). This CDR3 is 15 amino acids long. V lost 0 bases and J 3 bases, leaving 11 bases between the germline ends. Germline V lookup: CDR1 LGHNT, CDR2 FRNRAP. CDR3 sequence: CASGLVNGGDTEAFF. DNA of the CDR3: TGTGCTAGTGGTTTGGTAAATGGAGGGGACACTGAAGCTTTCTTT.

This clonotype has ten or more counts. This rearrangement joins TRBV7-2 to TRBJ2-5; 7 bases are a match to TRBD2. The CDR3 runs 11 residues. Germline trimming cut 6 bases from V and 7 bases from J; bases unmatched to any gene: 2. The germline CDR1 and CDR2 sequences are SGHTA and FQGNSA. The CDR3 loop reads CASRGGGTQYF. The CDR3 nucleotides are TGTGCCAGCAGGGGGGGGGGGACCCAGTACTTC.

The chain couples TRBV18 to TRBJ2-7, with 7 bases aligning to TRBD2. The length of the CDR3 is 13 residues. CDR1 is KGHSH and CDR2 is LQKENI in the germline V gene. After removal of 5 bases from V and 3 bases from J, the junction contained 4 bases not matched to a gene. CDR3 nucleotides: TGTGCCAGCTCAGGCGGGGGAGGCTACGAGCAGTACTTC. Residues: CASSGGGGYEQYF.

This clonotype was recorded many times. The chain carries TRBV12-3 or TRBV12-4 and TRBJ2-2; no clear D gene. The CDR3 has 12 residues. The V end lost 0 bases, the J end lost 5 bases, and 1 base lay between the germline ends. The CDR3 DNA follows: TGTGCCAGCAGTTTAGCGACCGGGGAGCTGTTTTTT. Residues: CASSLATGELFF.

CDR3 region: CASSSANEKLFF. CDR3 nucleotide sequence: TGTGCCAGCAGTTCGGCTAATGAAAAACTGTTTTTT. The rearrangement joins TRBV27 to TRBJ1-4; D gene uncertain. CDR1 and CDR2 (germline): MNHEY, SMNVEV (reference sequence). Trimming took off 4 bases at V and 3 bases at J, with 3 bases between the two ends. The CDR3 is 12 amino acids.

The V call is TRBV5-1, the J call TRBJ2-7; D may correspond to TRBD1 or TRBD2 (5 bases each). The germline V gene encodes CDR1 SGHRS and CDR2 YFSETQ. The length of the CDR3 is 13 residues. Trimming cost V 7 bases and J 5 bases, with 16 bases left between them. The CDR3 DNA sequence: TGCGCCAGCGGTGAGGGGCAAGTAAACGAGCAGTACTTC. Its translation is CASGEGQVNEQYF. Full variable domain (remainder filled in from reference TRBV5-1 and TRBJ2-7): KAGVTQTPRYLIKTRGQQVTLSCSPISGHRSVSWYQQTPGQGLQFLFEYFSETQRNKGNFPGRFSGRQFSNSRSEMNVSTLELGDSALYLCASGEGQVNEQYFGPGTRLTVT.

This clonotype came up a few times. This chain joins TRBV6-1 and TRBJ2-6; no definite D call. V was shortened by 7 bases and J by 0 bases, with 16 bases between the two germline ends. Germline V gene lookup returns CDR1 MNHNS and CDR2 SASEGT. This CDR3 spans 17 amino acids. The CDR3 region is CASKGLWFGSGANVLTF. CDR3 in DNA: TGTGCCAGCAAAGGGTTATGGTTTGGCTCTGGGGCCAACGTCCTGACTTTC.

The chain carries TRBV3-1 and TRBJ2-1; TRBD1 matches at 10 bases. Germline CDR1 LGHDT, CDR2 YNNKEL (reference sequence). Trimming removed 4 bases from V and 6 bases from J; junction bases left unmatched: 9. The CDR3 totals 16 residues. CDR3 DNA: TGTGCCAGCAGCCTCGCGCCGGGACAGGGGCGCAATGAGCAGTTCTTC. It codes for CASSLAPGQGRNEQFF.

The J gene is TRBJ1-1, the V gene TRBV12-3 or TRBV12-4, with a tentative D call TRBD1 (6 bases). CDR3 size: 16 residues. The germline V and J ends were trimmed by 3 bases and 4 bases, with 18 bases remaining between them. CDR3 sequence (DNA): TGTGCCAGCAGTTTTGGGGGCCGGAAGGGGGTCACTGAAGCTTTCTTT. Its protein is CASSFGGRKGVTEAFF.

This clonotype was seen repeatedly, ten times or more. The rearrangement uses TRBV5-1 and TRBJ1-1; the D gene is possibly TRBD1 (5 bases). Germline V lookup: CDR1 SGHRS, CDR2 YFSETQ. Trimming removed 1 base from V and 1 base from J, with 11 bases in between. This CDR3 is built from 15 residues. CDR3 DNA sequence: TGCGCCAGCAGCTTGATTGGGGGAGGGAACACTGAAGCTTTCTTT. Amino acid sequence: CASSLIGGGNTEAFF.

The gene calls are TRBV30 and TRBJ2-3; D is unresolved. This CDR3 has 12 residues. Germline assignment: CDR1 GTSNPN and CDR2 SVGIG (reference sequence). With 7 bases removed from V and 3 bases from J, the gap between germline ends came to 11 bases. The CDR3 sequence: CAYGARTDTQYF. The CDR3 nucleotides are TGTGCCTACGGAGCAAGAACAGATACGCAGTATTTT.

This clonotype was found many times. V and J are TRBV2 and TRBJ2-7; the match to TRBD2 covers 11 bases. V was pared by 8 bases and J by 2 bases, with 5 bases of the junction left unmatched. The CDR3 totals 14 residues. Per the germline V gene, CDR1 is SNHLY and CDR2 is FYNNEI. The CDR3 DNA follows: TGTGCCAGCGGACGACTAGCGGGGACCTACGAGCAGTACTTC. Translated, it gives CASGRLAGTYEQYF. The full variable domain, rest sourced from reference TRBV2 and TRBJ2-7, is EPEVTQTPSHQVTQMGQEVILRCVPISNHLYFYWYRQILGQKVEFLVSFYNNEISEKSEIFDDQFSVERPDGSNFTLKIRSTKLEDSAMYFCASGRLAGTYEQYFGPGTRLTVT.